Following are 30 T cell receptor beta chains from one sample sequenced in a study of regulatory T cells in long-lasting Graves disease. Specified time point: newly diagnosed GD, antithyroid drugs for less than 3 months. Generation of the TCR library employed RNA extracted from PBMCs. iRepertoire HTBI primers and Arm-PCR of CDR3 regions built TCR beta libraries. MiXCR, applied by TCRdb to the multiplex PCR reads, yields one record per CDR3 protein. The profile shows 510,000 or so distinct CDR3 sequences, more than 10% of them singletons. Another study also made use of these data, one on T cells in Graves' hyperthyroidism and ophthalmopathy.

Specimen: peripheral blood mononuclear cells (PBMCs), collected at new diagnosis, from a patient treated with antithyroid drugs. The receptors here all came from a woman aged 25-40 years with Graves disease.

This clonotype was detected ten times or more. The V call is TRBV28, the J call TRBJ2-5; D might be TRBD2 (6 bases). Trimming shortened V by 3 bases and J by 10 bases, and 15 bases separated the two germline ends. CDR1 and CDR2 (germline): MDHEN, SYDVKM. The CDR3 is 13 residues long. CDR3 DNA sequence: TGTGCCAGCAGTTTGCAGCGCCGGGGGAGCCAGTACTTC. It codes for CASSLQRRGSQYF.

Turning to this clonotype: One base separates it from a far larger clone, so it is likely a read error. Given the absence of the conserved phenylalanine or tryptophan at the CDR3 end, a read error is likely. V is TRBV20-1 and J is TRBJ2-1; TRBD1 or TRBD2 may be the D gene (6 bases each). The J call is doubtful: the DNA matches TRBJ2-5 better. Germline loops: CDR1 DFQATT, CDR2 SNEGSKA (reference sequence). This CDR3 is built from 14 residues. CDR3 amino acids: CSARDGGREETQYC. In DNA, the CDR3 is TGCAGTGCTAGAGATGGGGGGCGGGAAGAGACCCAGTACTGC.

This chain uses TRBV28 with TRBJ1-1; D gene ambiguous. Germline CDR1 reads MDHEN; CDR2 reads SYDVKM. The CDR3 runs to 13 residues. Trimming removed 5 bases from V and 3 bases from J, with 10 bases in between. In nucleotides, the CDR3 is TGTGCCAGCAGTGAGTGGGAGGACACTGAAGCTTTCTTT. It encodes CASSEWEDTEAFF.

At least ten counts were recorded for this clonotype. This chain links TRBV19 with TRBJ1-1, with 8 bases lining up with TRBD1. Losses at the gene ends were 4 bases for V and 6 bases for J; bases not matched to a gene: 7. This CDR3 comprises 14 residues. Germline CDR1 LNHDA, CDR2 SQIVND (reference sequence). CDR3 region: CASSRQAGGPEAFF. CDR3 nucleotides: TGTGCCAGTAGTAGGCAGGCAGGGGGCCCTGAAGCTTTCTTT.

As to this clonotype: A read error likely explains this, since a far larger clone differs by one base. The chain links TRBV11-3 to TRBJ2-7; 12 bases are shared with TRBD2. CDR1 is SGHNT, CDR2 YENEEA, per germline. This CDR3 has 15 residues. After removal of 4 bases from V and 7 bases from J, the junction contained 8 bases not matched to a gene. In DNA form, the CDR3 reads TGTGCCAGCAGCTACGGACTAGCGGGAACCAATGAGCAGTACTTC. Protein: CASSYGLAGTNEQYF.

This clonotype was seen at least ten times. This sequence joins TRBV28 and TRBJ1-1, with unresolved D. The CDR3 loop spans 16 amino acids. Trimming stripped 3 bases from V and 5 bases from J, with 19 bases between. The germline gives CDR1 MDHEN, CDR2 SYDVKM. This CDR3 is CASSFKTWQWDTEAFF. The DNA of the CDR3 is TGTGCCAGCAGTTTTAAGACATGGCAATGGGATACTGAAGCTTTCTTT.

This clonotype occurred many times. This chain connects TRBV7-9 to TRBJ2-3; unclear D gene. Germline V gives CDR1 SEHNR, CDR2 FQNEAQ (reference sequence). V was cut by 7 bases and J by 0 bases, with 17 bases left in between. The CDR3 is made up of 16 amino acids. The CDR3 loop is CASTPLIASSTDTQYF. The CDR3 DNA reads TGTGCCAGCACCCCCCTTATTGCATCTAGCACAGATACGCAGTATTTT.

Many counts were recorded for this clonotype. J is TRBJ2-2 and V is TRBV12-3 or TRBV12-4; D might be TRBD1 (6 bases). The V gene lost 5 bases and the J gene lost 0 bases, with 13 bases spanning the gap. The CDR3 spans 16 residues. In nucleotides, the CDR3 is TGTGCCAGCAGTAGAGGACAGTACGCGAACACCGGGGAGCTGTTTTTT. It specifies CASSRGQYANTGELFF.

The chain employs TRBV27 and TRBJ1-2; 10 positions agree with TRBD1. The CDR3 covers 16 residues. The germline gives CDR1 MNHEY, CDR2 SMNVEV (reference sequence). V lost 8 bases and J lost 4; bases outside the gene matches: 13. CDR3: CASRSSWDRGSYGYTF. The CDR3 DNA is TGTGCCAGCCGCTCCAGTTGGGACAGGGGATCCTATGGCTACACCTTC.

At least ten counts were recorded for this clonotype. This rearrangement joins TRBV18 to TRBJ1-2, with D possibly being TRBD1 (6 bases). The CDR3 runs to 15 residues. Germline V gives CDR1 KGHSH, CDR2 LQKENI. With 4 bases removed from V and 5 bases from J, the gap between germline ends came to 17 bases. In nucleotides, the CDR3 is TGTGCCAGCTCACTCTATGCAGGGGTCCTGTATGGCTACACCTTC. It is translated as CASSLYAGVLYGYTF.

This clonotype showed up many times. The CDR3 is CASSQGTGGRGYTF. CDR3 DNA: TGTGCCAGCAGCCAAGGGACAGGGGGTAGGGGCTACACCTTC. The chain is built from TRBV3-1 and TRBJ1-2, with 10 nucleotides matching TRBD1. This CDR3 comprises 14 residues. With 1 base clipped from V and 8 bases from J, the junction kept 4 bases outside the gene matches. Germline values: CDR1 LGHDT, CDR2 YNNKEL (reference sequence).

There are many counts of this clonotype. CDR3 DNA sequence: TGCAGCGTTGAAGATCTTCCCTGGACGGCGACGGGGGCTTTCTTT. Protein product: CSVEDLPWTATGAFF. The gene calls are TRBV29-1 and TRBJ1-1; D is uncertain. The CDR3 is 15 residues long. Trimming pared 0 bases from V and 11 bases from J, leaving 22 bases between. Per germline, CDR1 SQVTM and CDR2 ANQGSEA.

This clonotype was counted ten times or more. The chain uses TRBV19 and TRBJ2-1; no definite D call. V was pared by 4 bases and J by 4 bases, with 20 bases between. CDR3 length: 17 residues. Germline V gives CDR1 LNHDA, CDR2 SQIVND (reference sequence). The CDR3 sequence is CASSTHIVGLSYNEQFF. Here the CDR3 DNA reads TGTGCCAGTAGTACCCACATTGTAGGGCTTTCATACAATGAGCAGTTCTTC.

The rearrangement links TRBV19 to TRBJ1-5; no clear D. This CDR3 spans 15 amino acids. Trimming pared 2 bases from V and 3 bases from J, leaving 11 bases between. Germline assignment: CDR1 LNHDA and CDR2 SQIVND (reference sequence). The CDR3 is CASSITAVNNQPQHF. DNA of the CDR3: TGTGCCAGTAGTATAACTGCGGTAAACAATCAGCCCCAGCATTTT.

This clonotype was seen more than once but under ten times. The chain has TRBV6-6 and TRBJ2-1, with 8 bases identical to TRBD2. Germline lookup yields CDR1 MNHNY and CDR2 SVGAGI (reference sequence). The CDR3 spans 17 residues. After removal of 0 bases from V and 4 bases from J, the junction contained 8 bases not matched to a gene. CDR3 in DNA: TGTGCCAGCAGTTACTCGCCTACTAGCGGACTTTACAATGAGCAGTTCTTC. Amino acids: CASSYSPTSGLYNEQFF.

The chain is built from TRBV18 and TRBJ2-2; D not resolved. Trimming took off 3 bases at V and 6 bases at J, with 11 bases between the two ends. The germline V gene has CDR1 KGHSH and CDR2 LQKENI. This CDR3 has 14 amino acids. The CDR3 sequence is CASSPIEIAGELFF. The CDR3 DNA is TGTGCCAGCTCACCGATTGAGATCGCCGGGGAGCTGTTTTTT.

This clonotype was recorded many times. The V and J genes are TRBV2 and TRBJ2-3; TRBD1 is a possible D gene (6 bases). V lost 6 bases and J lost 0, with 13 bases in between. The germline CDR1 and CDR2 sequences are SNHLY and FYNNEI. The CDR3 has 15 amino acids. CDR3 region: CASRGDRSSTDTQYF. The CDR3 DNA reads as TGTGCCAGCAGGGGCGACAGGAGTAGCACAGATACGCAGTATTTT.

This clonotype showed up just a few times. This chain links TRBV19 with TRBJ1-4; D ambiguous. CDR3 length equals 15 residues. CDR1 and CDR2 (germline): LNHDA, SQIVND (reference sequence). V lost 7 bases and J lost 0, with 12 bases in between. Here the CDR3 reads CASNPALSTNEKLFF. The CDR3 nucleotides read TGTGCCAGTAACCCCGCCCTATCAACTAATGAAAAACTGTTTTTT.

The V gene is TRBV5-4, the J gene TRBJ2-1; D remains unclear. Germline V gene sequence: CDR1 SGHNT, CDR2 YYREEE (reference sequence). V shed 4 bases and J shed 7 bases, with 21 bases lying between them. This CDR3 has 16 amino acids. The chain's CDR3 is CASSTGKTLLGNEQFF. CDR3 nucleotide sequence: TGTGCCAGCAGCACCGGCAAGACTCTTCTGGGGAATGAGCAGTTCTTC.

This clonotype was recorded many times. The rearrangement joins TRBV9 to TRBJ2-1; possibly TRBD2 for D (6 bases). V lost 2 bases and J 7 bases, leaving 16 bases between the germline ends. Germline CDR1 and CDR2: SGDLS and YYNGEE. This CDR3 has 15 amino acids. The CDR3 sequence: CASSVEGRLGNEQFF. CDR3 coding DNA: TGTGCCAGCAGCGTGGAGGGAAGGCTCGGGAATGAGCAGTTCTTC.

This clonotype was counted many times. This chain joins TRBV3-1 and TRBJ2-7; the match to TRBD2 covers 10 bases. V was clipped by 6 bases and J by 6 bases; unmatched bases: 8. Per the germline V gene, CDR1 is LGHDT and CDR2 is YNNKEL (reference sequence). The CDR3 has 14 amino acids. The CDR3 protein is CASSFLAGEGEQYF. The CDR3 nucleotides read TGTGCCAGCAGTTTCCTAGCGGGAGAGGGCGAGCAGTACTTC.

This clonotype was seen at least ten times. V gene TRBV2 combines with J gene TRBJ1-5, with TRBD1 matching over 7 bases. CDR1 and CDR2 from the germline V gene are SNHLY and FYNNEI. The CDR3 has 15 residues. Trimming cost V 6 bases and J 6 bases; bases outside gene matches: 11. CDR3 bases: TGTGCCAGCAGCGAATTCGGACAGGCTGGTCAGCCCCAGCATTTT. Protein: CASSEFGQAGQPQHF.

With respect to this clonotype: This probably arose from a read error, given a far larger clone one base away. V is TRBV7-2 and J is TRBJ1-4, with 7 bases that match TRBD1. V trimming: 1 base; J trimming: 6 bases; junction bases outside the gene matches: 8. The CDR3 is made up of 16 amino acids. Germline lookup yields CDR1 SGHTA and CDR2 FQGNSA. As DNA, the CDR3 is TGTGCCAGCAGCTTAGATGGTACAGGGACAGATGAAAAACTGTTTTTT. As protein: CASSLDGTGTDEKLFF.

With respect to this clonotype: It is likely a read error: a sequence one base away is far more abundant. The chain recombines TRBV7-2 with TRBJ2-7, with 9 bases identical to TRBD2. The CDR3 is 15 amino acids. With 6 bases clipped from V and 0 bases from J, the junction kept 6 bases outside the gene matches. Germline lookup yields CDR1 SGHTA and CDR2 FQGNSA. The CDR3 coding sequence is TGTGCCAGCAGTACGCGACTAGCGGTCTCCTACGAGCAGTACTTC. It specifies CASSTRLAVSYEQYF.

The rearrangement uses TRBV4-1 and TRBJ2-1; D is ambiguous. This CDR3 is built from 14 residues. Trimming shortened V by 0 bases and J by 7 bases, and 10 bases separated the two germline ends. Per the germline V gene, CDR1 is MGHRA and CDR2 is YSYEKL. The CDR3 bases are TGCGCCAGCAGCCAAGATCCGGCTATTAATGAGCAGTTCTTC. It specifies CASSQDPAINEQFF.

This chain joins TRBV7-2 and TRBJ2-5, with 9 bases lining up with TRBD2. The J call may be mistaken, given a closer DNA end match to TRBJ2-1. The V gene's germline CDR1 is SGHTA and CDR2 FQGNSA. This CDR3 region has 19 residues. CDR3 loop: CASSLARGARLAGWNEQFF. The CDR3 nucleotides read TGTGCCAGCAGCTTAGCGAGGGGGGCAAGGCTAGCGGGATGGAATGAGCAGTTCTTC.

This clonotype was recorded many times. The rearrangement uses TRBV2 and TRBJ1-1; TRBD1 matches 9 bases. The germline V gene has CDR1 SNHLY and CDR2 FYNNEI. The CDR3 contains 13 residues. V shed 8 bases, J shed 2 bases, and the junction held 3 bases outside the gene matches. CDR3 loop: CASAGQGNTEAFF. The CDR3 bases are TGTGCCAGCGCGGGACAGGGAAACACTGAAGCTTTCTTT.

The rearrangement uses TRBV12-3 or TRBV12-4 and TRBJ2-2; 8 bases agree with TRBD2. V dropped 2 bases and J dropped 5; count of bases not matched to a gene: 7. CDR3 length equals 16 residues. Here the CDR3 DNA reads TGTGCCAGCAGTTTAAGCTCACTAGCGGCAACCGGGGAGCTGTTTTTT. It codes for CASSLSSLAATGELFF.

In regard to this clonotype: Possible read error: a much larger clone is one base away. V is TRBV7-9 and J is TRBJ2-7; 8 nucleotides align to TRBD1. The germline V gene encodes CDR1 SEHNR and CDR2 FQNEAQ (reference sequence). This CDR3 has 14 residues. The CDR3 sequence: CVSSLGRGRTEQYF. DNA for the CDR3: TGTGTCAGCAGCTTAGGCAGGGGGCGCACCGAGCAGTACTTC.

This clonotype was observed many times. In DNA, the CDR3 is TGTGCCAGCAGTTTAAGCCCTAGCGGCGGGGGGGAGCAGTACTTC. This encodes CASSLSPSGGGEQYF. The chain has TRBV28 and TRBJ2-7, with TRBD2 identical over 8 bases. There are 15 residues in the CDR3. Germline V gene sequence: CDR1 MDHEN, CDR2 SYDVKM. The V gene end was trimmed by 2 bases and the J gene end by 7 bases; junction bases not matched to a gene: 10.